What follows is one TCR beta chain and its context. Its antigen is as yet unknown. The sample is drawn from a study of T cell responses to AZD1222 COVID-19 vaccine. Points from the study as a whole: Two AZD1222 doses significantly raised spike-specific TCR breadth and depth over controls. Donors skewed white British and female; clonal diversity was possibly underestimated.

Per the germline V gene, CDR1 is MNHEY and CDR2 is SVGAGI. The ends were cut back, 3 bases at V and 6 bases at J, with 11 bases in the middle. The CDR3 is made up of 14 amino acids. The method was immunoSEQ multiplex PCR; TCRdb's version includes in-frame clones alone and lacks a portion of them. The sample lists some 48,000 clones, 80% to 90% occurring once. Sequenced here: peripheral blood, sampled 28 days after the second AZD1222 dose. The clonotype comes from an adult who received the AZD1222 COVID-19 vaccine. V is TRBV6-5 and J is TRBJ1-4, with unresolved D. The CDR3 reads CASSYLLRHEKLFF. In nucleotides, the CDR3 is TGTGCCAGCAGTTATCTGTTGAGGCATGAAAAACTGTTTTTT.